One and the same sample provided the 24 T cell receptor beta chains below, sequenced in a study of blood T cell repertoires in COVID-19. This table comes from immunoSEQ multiplex PCR, and its TCRdb copy is limited to in-frame clones, with some not included. The table has 200,000 to 250,000 clones, roughly nine tenths seen once. Sample: peripheral blood. Source of these receptors: a man in his sixties with COVID-19, enrolled during active disease.

This chain uses TRBV19 with TRBJ1-4, with D unresolved. This CDR3 contains 15 residues. The germline V gene has CDR1 LNHDA and CDR2 SQIVND (reference sequence). V was cut by 5 bases and J by 0 bases, with 10 bases left in between. The CDR3 sequence: CASSLSDATNEKLFF. The CDR3 nucleotides are TGTGCCAGTAGTCTCAGCGATGCAACTAATGAAAAACTGTTTTTT.

The chain uses TRBV18 and TRBJ2-3; the match to TRBD2 covers 14 bases. The V segment lost 3 bases and the J segment 4 bases; nucleotides outside the gene matches: 9. The germline V gene has CDR1 KGHSH and CDR2 LQKENI. This CDR3 is built from 18 residues. The CDR3 loop reads CASSPKTSGGAYSDTQYF. The CDR3 DNA is TGTGCCAGCTCACCGAAGACTAGCGGGGGGGCCTACTCAGATACGCAGTATTTT.

The chain uses TRBV6-5 and TRBJ1-2; tentative D call: TRBD1 (5 bases). CDR1 MNHEY and CDR2 SVGAGI come from the germline V gene. V shed 7 bases and J shed 6 bases, with 12 bases lying between them. The CDR3 covers 12 residues. The chain's CDR3 is CASTGSLHGYTF. In DNA form, the CDR3 reads TGTGCCAGCACAGGGTCTCTACATGGCTACACCTTC.

The chain is built from TRBV21-1 and TRBJ1-6; TRBD1 is the table's D call, not checked against the DNA. TRBV21-1 is shown as a pseudogene. CDR3 length: 16 amino acids. The CDR3 sequence: CASSKVGGTGATSLHF. In nucleotides, the CDR3 is TGTGCCAGCAGCAAAGTTGGCGGGACAGGGGCTACGTCCCTCCACTTT.

The rearrangement joins TRBV7-2 to TRBJ2-1; TRBD2 agrees at 9 bases. CDR3 length: 14 amino acids. V lost 1 base and J lost 9; bases outside the gene matches: 4. Germline CDR1 SGHTA, CDR2 FQGNSA. The CDR3 nucleotides read TGTGCCAGCAGCTTAGTGGCGGGAGGGGGTGAGCAGTTCTTC. It translates to CASSLVAGGGEQFF.

This rearrangement joins TRBV14 to TRBJ2-1, with D possibly TRBD2 on 6 matching bases. The germline V and J ends were trimmed by 11 bases and 7 bases, with 18 bases remaining between them. The germline V gene has CDR1 SGHDN and CDR2 FVKESK. The CDR3 runs to 13 residues. The CDR3 DNA is TGTGCCTCCGGGACTCCCCGGTTGAATGAGCAGTTCTTC. It is translated as CASGTPRLNEQFF.

The chain employs TRBV28 and TRBJ1-3; 8 bases match TRBD1. V shed 3 bases, J shed 0 bases, and the junction held 4 bases outside the gene matches. The CDR3 loop spans 16 amino acids. Germline V gene data show CDR1 as MDHEN and CDR2 as SYDVKM. CDR3 DNA: TGTGCCAGCAGTTTGTCCGACAGGGGCTCTGGAAACACCATATATTTT. Its translation: CASSLSDRGSGNTIYF.

CDR3 bases: TGTGCCAGCACCCTGGACTATAGCACAGATACGCAGTATTTT. It encodes CASTLDYSTDTQYF. V is TRBV5-4 and J is TRBJ2-3, with TRBD2 as a possible D gene (6 bases). Trimming pared 6 bases from V and 0 bases from J, leaving 11 bases between. CDR1 is SGHNT, CDR2 YYREEE, per germline (reference sequence). The CDR3 covers 14 residues.

V usage is TRBV4-1 and J usage is TRBJ2-7, with D possibly TRBD1 on 5 matching bases. V was pared by 1 base and J by 8 bases, with 18 bases between. Germline V gene data show CDR1 as MGHRA and CDR2 as YSYEKL. This CDR3 has 15 residues. CDR3 sequence (DNA): TGCGCCAGCAGCCAAGTTTTCTTGGGGCCCTATAAGCAGTACTTC. Its protein is CASSQVFLGPYKQYF.

The chain links TRBV24-1 to TRBJ1-5; D might be TRBD1 (6 bases). V lost 2 bases to trimming and J lost 5 bases, with 15 bases between them. Germline CDR1 is KGHDR and CDR2 is SFDVKD. CDR3 length: 16 amino acids. The CDR3 DNA reads TGTGCCACCAGTGATTCCTTACAGGGACGCGATCAGCCCCAGCATTTT. Its translation is CATSDSLQGRDQPQHF.

The chain links TRBV9 to TRBJ1-3; D is unclear. CDR1 and CDR2 from the germline V gene are SGDLS and YYNGEE. V was pared by 0 bases and J by 2 bases, with 9 bases between. This CDR3 contains 15 residues. DNA for the CDR3: TGTGCCAGCAGCGTAGCAGGTCAACCTGGAAACACCATATATTTT. Protein: CASSVAGQPGNTIYF. Combining the CDR3 with reference TRBV9 and TRBJ1-3 gives the whole variable domain DSGVTQTPKHLITATGQRVTLRCSPRSGDLSVYWYQQSLDQGLQFLIQYYNGEERAKGNILERFSAQQFPDLHSELNLSSLELGDSALYFCASSVAGQPGNTIYFGEGSWLTVV.

The chain has TRBV6-5 and TRBJ1-6, with D uncertain. Trimming pared 6 bases from V and 0 bases from J, leaving 9 bases between. Germline-derived CDR1 and CDR2 are MNHEY and SVGAGI. The CDR3 has 15 residues. The CDR3 spells CASRVRDSYNSPLHF. DNA of the CDR3: TGTGCCAGCAGGGTTAGAGACTCCTATAATTCACCCCTCCACTTT.

This clone was found a few times. The genes are TRBV4-1 and TRBJ1-6, with D unclear. The CDR3 contains 12 residues. Germline V gene sequence: CDR1 MGHRA, CDR2 YSYEKL. The V gene lost 8 bases and the J gene lost 6 bases, with 8 bases spanning the gap. CDR3 sequence: CASSGSNSPLHF. The CDR3 nucleotides read TGCGCCAGCTCGGGGAGTAATTCACCCCTCCACTTT.

V and J are TRBV6-1 and TRBJ1-5; TRBD1 might be the D (5 bases). V lost 3 bases and J 9 bases, leaving 18 bases between the germline ends. Germline lookup yields CDR1 MNHNS and CDR2 SASEGT. The CDR3 runs to 15 residues. Here the CDR3 reads CASSDQPQGQGPQHF. CDR3 coding DNA: TGTGCCAGCAGTGATCAGCCCCAGGGTCAGGGGCCCCAGCATTTT.

This CDR3 is CASSMIQPNQPQHF. The CDR3, as DNA: TGTGCCAGTAGTATGATACAGCCTAATCAGCCCCAGCATTTT. The chain combines TRBV19 with TRBJ1-5; D gene unclear. V lost 3 bases and J 4 bases, leaving 10 bases between the germline ends. Per germline, CDR1 LNHDA and CDR2 SQIVND (reference sequence). CDR3 length: 14 residues.

J is TRBJ2-1 and V is TRBV2, with D possibly TRBD2 on 5 matching bases. CDR3 length: 15 amino acids. CDR1 and CDR2 (germline): SNHLY, FYNNEI. V was clipped by 1 base and J by 5 bases, with 12 bases between them. The CDR3 reads CASSEVWRADNEQFF. In nucleotides, the CDR3 is TGTGCCAGCAGTGAAGTTTGGCGGGCCGACAATGAGCAGTTCTTC.

V usage is TRBV3-1 (or the pseudogene TRBV3-2) and J usage is TRBJ2-3, with D possibly TRBD2 on 6 matching bases. Germline CDR1 and CDR2: LGHDT and YNNKEL (reference sequence). The CDR3 is made up of 13 amino acids. Trimming cost V 4 bases and J 5 bases, with 10 bases left between them. CDR3 DNA sequence: TGTGCCAGCAGCCCCTACGGGGGAGATACGCAGTATTTT. Protein product: CASSPYGGDTQYF.

The gene calls are TRBV14 and TRBJ1-2, with D possibly TRBD1 on 5 matching bases. Per germline, CDR1 SGHDN and CDR2 FVKESK. This CDR3 is built from 14 residues. Trimming cost V 2 bases and J 5 bases, with 12 bases left between them. Here the CDR3 reads CASSQYGAGYGYTF. Written as DNA, the CDR3 is TGTGCCAGCAGCCAATATGGGGCAGGGTATGGCTACACCTTC.

The CDR3 loop reads CSVAQFYEQYF. CDR3 DNA: TGCAGCGTGGCACAGTTCTACGAGCAGTACTTC. The V call is TRBV29-1, the J call TRBJ2-7, with no clear D. Trimming stripped 6 bases from V and 3 bases from J, with 9 bases between. This CDR3 spans 11 amino acids. Germline-derived CDR1 and CDR2 are SQVTM and ANQGSEA.

This rearrangement joins TRBV24-1 to TRBJ2-1, with TRBD1 identical over 11 bases. CDR1 and CDR2 from the germline V gene are KGHDR and SFDVKD. V shed 4 bases and J 7 bases; nucleotides not matched to a gene: 8. The CDR3 has 16 amino acids. CDR3 region: CATSETDRGLGNEQFF. CDR3 in DNA: TGTGCCACCAGTGAGACGGACAGGGGGCTCGGGAATGAGCAGTTCTTC.

The V and J genes are TRBV15 and TRBJ1-1, with D hard to call. Germline loops: CDR1 LNHNV, CDR2 YYDKDF (reference sequence). The CDR3 is 16 amino acids. Trimming removed 0 bases at V and 3 bases at J, with 14 bases between. The CDR3 DNA sequence: TGTGCCACCAGCAGAGAATCGGGGAACCCGGACACTGAAGCTTTCTTT. It encodes CATSRESGNPDTEAFF.

This clone has just one count. The chain carries TRBV11-2 and TRBJ2-1; 9 bases are shared with TRBD2. The CDR3 extends over 17 amino acids. CDR1 is SGHAT, CDR2 FQNNGV, per germline. With V trimmed by 2 bases and J by 10 bases, 15 bases remained unmatched. Written as DNA, the CDR3 is TGTGCCAGCAGCTTAATAGGCGCTAGCGGGATAAAGGGAGAGCAGTTCTTC. Protein product: CASSLIGASGIKGEQFF.

This rearrangement joins TRBV30 to TRBJ2-3; D call uncertain. The germline V gene has CDR1 GTSNPN and CDR2 SVGIG (reference sequence). The CDR3 loop spans 13 amino acids. The germline V and J ends were trimmed by 0 bases and 0 bases, with 4 bases remaining between them. The CDR3 loop is CAWSVHSTDTQYF. Written as DNA, the CDR3 is TGTGCCTGGAGTGTACACAGCACAGATACGCAGTATTTT. The variable domain in full, completed from reference TRBV30 and TRBJ2-3, reads SQTIHQWPATLVQPVGSPLSLECTVEGTSNPNLYWYRQAAGRGLQLLFYSVGIGQISSEVPQNLSASRPQDRQFILSSKKLLLSDSGFYLCAWSVHSTDTQYFGPGTRLTVL.

The CDR3 coding sequence is TGCAGCGTTGGGGAAGTCACGGGCGCGGGGGGCTACACCTTC. Encoded protein: CSVGEVTGAGGYTF. The chain carries TRBV29-1 and TRBJ1-2, with D unclear. The CDR3 runs to 14 residues. Trimming removed 4 bases from V and 8 bases from J, with 20 bases in between. The germline CDR1 and CDR2 sequences are SQVTM and ANQGSEA.